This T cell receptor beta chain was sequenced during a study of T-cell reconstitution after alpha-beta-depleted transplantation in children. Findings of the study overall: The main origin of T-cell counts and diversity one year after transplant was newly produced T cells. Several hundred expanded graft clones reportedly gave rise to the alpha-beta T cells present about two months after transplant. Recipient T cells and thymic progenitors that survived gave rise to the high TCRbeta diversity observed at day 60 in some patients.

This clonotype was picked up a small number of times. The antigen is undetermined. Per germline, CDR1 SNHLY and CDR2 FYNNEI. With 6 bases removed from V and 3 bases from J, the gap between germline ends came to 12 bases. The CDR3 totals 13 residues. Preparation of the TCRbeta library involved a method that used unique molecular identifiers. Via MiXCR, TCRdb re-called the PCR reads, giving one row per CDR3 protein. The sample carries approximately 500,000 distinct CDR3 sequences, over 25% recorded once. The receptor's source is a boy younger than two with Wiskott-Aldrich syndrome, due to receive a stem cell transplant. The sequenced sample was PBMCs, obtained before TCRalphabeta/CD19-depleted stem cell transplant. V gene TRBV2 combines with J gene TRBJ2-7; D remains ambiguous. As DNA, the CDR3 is TGTGCCAGCAGGCCCTTCCCGAACTACGAGCAGTACTTC. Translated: CASRPFPNYEQYF.